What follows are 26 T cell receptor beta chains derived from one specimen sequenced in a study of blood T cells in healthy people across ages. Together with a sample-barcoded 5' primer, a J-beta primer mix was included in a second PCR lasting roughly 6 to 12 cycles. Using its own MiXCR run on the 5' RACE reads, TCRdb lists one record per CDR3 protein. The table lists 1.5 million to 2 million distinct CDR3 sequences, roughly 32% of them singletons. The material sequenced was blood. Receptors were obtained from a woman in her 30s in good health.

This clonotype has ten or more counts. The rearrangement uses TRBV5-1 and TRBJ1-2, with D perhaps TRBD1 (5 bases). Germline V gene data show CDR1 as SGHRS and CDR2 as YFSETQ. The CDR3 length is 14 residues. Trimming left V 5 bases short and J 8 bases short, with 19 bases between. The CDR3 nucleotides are TGCGCCAGCAGACCGGACCCGGACAATGGGGGCTACACCTTC. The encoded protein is CASRPDPDNGGYTF.

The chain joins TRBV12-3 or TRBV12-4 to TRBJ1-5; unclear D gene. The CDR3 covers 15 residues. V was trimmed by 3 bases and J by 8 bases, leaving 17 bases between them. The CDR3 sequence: CASSLSRDRREPQHF. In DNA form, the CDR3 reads TGTGCCAGCAGTTTGTCGAGGGATCGAAGGGAGCCCCAGCATTTT.

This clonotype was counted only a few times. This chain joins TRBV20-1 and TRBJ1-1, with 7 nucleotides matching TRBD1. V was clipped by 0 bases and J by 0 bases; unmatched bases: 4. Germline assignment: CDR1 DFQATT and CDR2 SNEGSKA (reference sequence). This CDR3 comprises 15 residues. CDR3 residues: CSAREATGLNTEAFF. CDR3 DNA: TGCAGTGCTAGAGAAGCGACAGGGCTGAACACTGAAGCTTTCTTT.

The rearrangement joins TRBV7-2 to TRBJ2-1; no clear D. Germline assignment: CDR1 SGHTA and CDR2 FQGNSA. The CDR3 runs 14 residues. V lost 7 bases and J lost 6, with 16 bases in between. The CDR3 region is CASNWVTKRNEQFF. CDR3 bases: TGTGCCAGCAATTGGGTGACCAAACGCAATGAGCAGTTCTTC.

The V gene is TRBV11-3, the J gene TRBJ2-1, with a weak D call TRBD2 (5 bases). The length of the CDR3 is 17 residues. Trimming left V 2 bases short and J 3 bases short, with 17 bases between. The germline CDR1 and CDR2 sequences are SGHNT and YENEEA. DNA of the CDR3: TGTGCCAGCAGCTTAAGGAGGTCCAGATCGAGCTACAATGAGCAGTTCTTC. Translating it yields CASSLRRSRSSYNEQFF.

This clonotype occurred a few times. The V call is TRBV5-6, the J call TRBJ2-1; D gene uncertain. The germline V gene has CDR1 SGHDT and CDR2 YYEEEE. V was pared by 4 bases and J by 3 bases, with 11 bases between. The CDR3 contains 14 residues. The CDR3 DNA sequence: TGTGCCAGCAGCCAGGACCTTAACTACAATGAGCAGTTCTTC. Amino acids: CASSQDLNYNEQFF. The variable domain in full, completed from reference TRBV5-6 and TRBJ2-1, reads DAGVTQSPTHLIKTRGQQVTLRCSPKSGHDTVSWYQQALGQGPQFIFQYYEEEERQRGNFPDRFSGHQFPNYSSELNVNALLLGDSALYLCASSQDLNYNEQFFGPGTRLTVL.

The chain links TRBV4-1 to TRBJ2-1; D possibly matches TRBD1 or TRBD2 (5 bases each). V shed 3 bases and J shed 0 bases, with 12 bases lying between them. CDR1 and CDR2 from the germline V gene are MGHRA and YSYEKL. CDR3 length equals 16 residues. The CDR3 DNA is TGCGCCAGCAGCCAGGCCGGGGCCAGCTCCTACAATGAGCAGTTCTTC. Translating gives CASSQAGASSYNEQFF.

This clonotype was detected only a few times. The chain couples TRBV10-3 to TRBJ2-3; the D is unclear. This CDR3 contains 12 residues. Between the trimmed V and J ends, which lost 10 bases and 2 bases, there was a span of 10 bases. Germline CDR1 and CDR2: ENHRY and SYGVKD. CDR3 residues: CATAASTDTQYF. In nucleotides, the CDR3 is TGTGCCACTGCCGCCTCCACAGATACGCAGTATTTT.

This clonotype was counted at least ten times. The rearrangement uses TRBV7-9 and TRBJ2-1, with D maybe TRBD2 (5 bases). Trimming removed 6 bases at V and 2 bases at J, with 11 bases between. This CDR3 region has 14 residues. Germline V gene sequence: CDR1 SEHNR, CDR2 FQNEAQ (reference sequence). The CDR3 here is CASRRLAAYNEQFF. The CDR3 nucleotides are TGTGCCAGCAGGCGGCTAGCCGCCTACAATGAGCAGTTCTTC.

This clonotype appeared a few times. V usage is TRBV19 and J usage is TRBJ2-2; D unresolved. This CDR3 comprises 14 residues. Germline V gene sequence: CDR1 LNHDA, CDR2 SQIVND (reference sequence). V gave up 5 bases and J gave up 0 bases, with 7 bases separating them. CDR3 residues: CASSHGANTGELFF. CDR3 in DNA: TGTGCCAGTAGTCACGGAGCGAACACCGGGGAGCTGTTTTTT.

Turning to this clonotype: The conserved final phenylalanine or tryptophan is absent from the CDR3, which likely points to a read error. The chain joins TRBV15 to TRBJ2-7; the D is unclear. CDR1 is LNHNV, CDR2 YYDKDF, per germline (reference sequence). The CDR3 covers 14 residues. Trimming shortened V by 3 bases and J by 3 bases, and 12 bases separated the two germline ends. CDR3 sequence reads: CATSSSGGGYEQYL. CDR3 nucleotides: TGTGCCACCAGCAGCTCAGGTGGCGGCTACGAGCAGTACTTA.

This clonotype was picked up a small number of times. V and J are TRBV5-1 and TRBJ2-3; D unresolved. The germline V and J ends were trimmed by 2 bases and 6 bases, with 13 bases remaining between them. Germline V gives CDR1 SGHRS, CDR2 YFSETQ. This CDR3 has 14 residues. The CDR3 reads CASSFKLLGDTQYF. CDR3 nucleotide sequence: TGCGCCAGCAGCTTTAAACTTTTAGGGGATACGCAGTATTTT.

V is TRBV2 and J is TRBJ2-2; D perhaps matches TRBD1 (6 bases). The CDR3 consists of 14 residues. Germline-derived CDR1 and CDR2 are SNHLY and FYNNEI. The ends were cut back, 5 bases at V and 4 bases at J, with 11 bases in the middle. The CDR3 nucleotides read TGTGCCAGCAGTACAGACAGGAGCACCGGGGAGCTGTTTTTT. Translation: CASSTDRSTGELFF.

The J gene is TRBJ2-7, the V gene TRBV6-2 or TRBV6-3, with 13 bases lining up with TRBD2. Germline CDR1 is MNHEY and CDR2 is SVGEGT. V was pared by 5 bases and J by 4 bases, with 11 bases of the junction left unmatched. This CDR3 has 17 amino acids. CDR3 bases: TGTGCCAGCAGTCGTGGACTAGCGGGAGTACAATCGTACGAGCAGTACTTC. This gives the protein CASSRGLAGVQSYEQYF.

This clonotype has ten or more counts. The chain's CDR3 is CSAYGTSGSYEQYF. CDR3 nucleotide sequence: TGCAGTGCCTACGGGACTAGCGGCTCCTACGAGCAGTACTTC. The V gene is TRBV20-1, the J gene TRBJ2-7, with 11 bases that match TRBD2. CDR1 is DFQATT, CDR2 SNEGSKA, per germline (reference sequence). Germline trimming cut 6 bases from V and 0 bases from J; bases unmatched to any gene: 4. The CDR3 length is 14 residues.

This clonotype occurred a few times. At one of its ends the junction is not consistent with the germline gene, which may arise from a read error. CDR3 amino acids: CASSLVAGLRGDYGQYF. CDR3 DNA sequence: TGCGCCAGCAGCTTGGTGGCGGGGCTGCGGGGCGACTACGGGCAGTACTTC. The chain uses TRBV5-1 and TRBJ2-7; D may be TRBD2 (6 bases). From germline, CDR1 is SGHRS and CDR2 YFSETQ. This CDR3 has 17 amino acids. The full variable domain, with the rest looked up from reference TRBV5-1 and TRBJ2-7, is KAGVTQTPRYLIKTRGQQVTLSCSPISGHRSVSWYQQTPGQGLQFLFEYFSETQRNKGNFPGRFSGRQFSNSRSEMNVSTLELGDSALYLCASSLVAGLRGDYGQYFGPGTRLTVT.

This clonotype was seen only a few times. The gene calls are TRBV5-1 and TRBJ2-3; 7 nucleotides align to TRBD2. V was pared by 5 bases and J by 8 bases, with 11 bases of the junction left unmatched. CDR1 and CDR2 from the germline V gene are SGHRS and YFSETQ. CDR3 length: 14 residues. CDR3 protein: CASREAGLLATQYF. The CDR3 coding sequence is TGCGCCAGCAGGGAAGCGGGGCTACTAGCTACGCAGTATTTT. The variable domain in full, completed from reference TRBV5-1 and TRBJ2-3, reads KAGVTQTPRYLIKTRGQQVTLSCSPISGHRSVSWYQQTPGQGLQFLFEYFSETQRNKGNFPGRFSGRQFSNSRSEMNVSTLELGDSALYLCASREAGLLATQYFGPGTRLTVL.

The CDR3, as DNA: TGTGCCAGCAGCTTACAGCAGGCAACAGATACGCAGTATTTT. It codes for CASSLQQATDTQYF. The genes are TRBV7-3 and TRBJ2-3; no reliable D call. CDR1 and CDR2 from the germline V gene are SGHTA and FQGTGA. The CDR3 sequence is 14 residues long. The V end was cut by 2 bases, the J end by 3 bases, with 9 bases between.

CDR3 protein: CASSPGGPNTQYF. In nucleotides, the CDR3 is TGTGCCAGCAGCCCGGGGGGGCCAAATACGCAGTATTTT. V gene TRBV27 combines with J gene TRBJ2-3, with 8 positions matching TRBD2. CDR1 is MNHEY, CDR2 SMNVEV, per germline (reference sequence). With 6 bases clipped from V and 7 bases from J, the junction kept 6 bases outside the gene matches. The CDR3 length is 13 residues.

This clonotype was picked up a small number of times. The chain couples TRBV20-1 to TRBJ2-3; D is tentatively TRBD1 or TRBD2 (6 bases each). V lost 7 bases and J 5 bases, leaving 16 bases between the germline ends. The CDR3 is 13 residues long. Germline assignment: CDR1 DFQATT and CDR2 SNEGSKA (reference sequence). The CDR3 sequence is CSGRRGAQDTQYF. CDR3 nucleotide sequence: TGCAGTGGTAGGAGGGGGGCTCAAGATACGCAGTATTTT.

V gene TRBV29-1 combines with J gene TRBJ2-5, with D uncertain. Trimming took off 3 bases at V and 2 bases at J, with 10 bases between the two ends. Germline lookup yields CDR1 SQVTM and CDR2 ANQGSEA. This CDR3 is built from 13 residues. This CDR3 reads CSVDATLQETQYF. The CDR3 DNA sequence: TGCAGCGTTGATGCTACGTTGCAAGAGACCCAGTACTTC. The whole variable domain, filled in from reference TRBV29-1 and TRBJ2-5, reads SAVISQKPSRDICQRGTSLTIQCQVDSQVTMMFWYRQQPGQSLTLIATANQGSEATYESGFVIDKFPISRPNLTFSTLTVSNMSPEDSSIYLCSVDATLQETQYFGPGTRLLVL.

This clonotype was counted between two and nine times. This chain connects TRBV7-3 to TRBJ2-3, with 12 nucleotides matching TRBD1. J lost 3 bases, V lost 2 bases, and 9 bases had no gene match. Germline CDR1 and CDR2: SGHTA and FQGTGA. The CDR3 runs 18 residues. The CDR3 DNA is TGTGCCAGCAGCTTACAGCCTGCGGGACAGGGGGCGACAGATACGCAGTATTTT. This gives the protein CASSLQPAGQGATDTQYF.

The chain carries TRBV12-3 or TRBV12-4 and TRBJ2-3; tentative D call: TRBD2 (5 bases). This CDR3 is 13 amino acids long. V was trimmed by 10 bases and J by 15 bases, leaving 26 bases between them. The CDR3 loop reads CATAPRLGDMQYF. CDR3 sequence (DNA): TGTGCCACCGCTCCGCGGCTGGGAGATATGCAATATTTT.

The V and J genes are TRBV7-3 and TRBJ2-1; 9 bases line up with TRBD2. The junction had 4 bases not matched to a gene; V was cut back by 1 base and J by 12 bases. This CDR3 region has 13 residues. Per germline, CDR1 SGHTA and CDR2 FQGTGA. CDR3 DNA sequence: TGTGCCAGCAGCTTAAACCCAGCGGGGGGGCAGTTCTTC. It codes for CASSLNPAGGQFF.

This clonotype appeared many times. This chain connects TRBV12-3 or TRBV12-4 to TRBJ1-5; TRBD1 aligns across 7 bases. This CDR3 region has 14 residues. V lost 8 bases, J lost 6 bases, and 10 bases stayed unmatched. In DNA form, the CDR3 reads TGTGCCAGCTCACTCGGAGGGGGCGGTCAGCCCCAGCATTTT. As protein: CASSLGGGGQPQHF.

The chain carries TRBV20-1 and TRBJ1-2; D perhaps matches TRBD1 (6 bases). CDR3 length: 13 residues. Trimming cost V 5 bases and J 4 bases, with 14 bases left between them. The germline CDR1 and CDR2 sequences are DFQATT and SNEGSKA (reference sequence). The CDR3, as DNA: TGCAGTGCTGCAGGGGCCAGCGGCTATGGCTACACCTTC. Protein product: CSAAGASGYGYTF.